This TCR beta chain was observed in a study of blood T cell repertoires in COVID-19. At the level of the study: Researchers got acute and convalescent COVID-19 samples from the United States, Italy and Spain. T cells, B-cell-depleted T cells, or PBMCs provided the cDNA or gDNA that served as material.

Source study methods: How many nucleated cells were present was estimated from reference gene primer amplification. TCRdb's copy holds only in-frame clones and misses some; the assay was immunoSEQ multiplex PCR. Clonal size and the V and J genes are those of that table, whereas D and trimming came from the DNA. The sample shows about 140,000 clones, about 85% of them seen only once. V was trimmed by 1 base and J by 6 bases, leaving 15 bases between them. From germline, CDR1 is SGHTA and CDR2 FQGNSA. The length of the CDR3 is 15 residues. V and J are TRBV7-2 and TRBJ1-2; no firm D call. Sequenced sample: peripheral blood. The clonotype comes from a human donor with acute or convalescent COVID-19. The donor label of this sample is uncertain. CDR3 DNA sequence: TGTGCCAGCAGCTTAGTAGTGGCGGTTTTGGATGGCTACACCTTC. Translation: CASSLVVAVLDGYTF.